What follows is one TCR beta chain and its context. The data are from a study of blood T cell repertoires in COVID-19. In the study overall: The samples span acute and convalescent COVID-19 from the United States, Italy and Spain. Nucleic acid was either cDNA or gDNA, and it came from T cells, B-cell-depleted T cells, or PBMCs.

Enrollment of patients from Seattle took place during active infection, with longitudinal follow-up. In the source study's methods: Amplification from reference gene primers served as the basis for estimated nucleated cell counts. Sequencing used immunoSEQ multiplex PCR; TCRdb keeps in-frame clones, though not all of them. V, J and clone size derive from that table, while D and trimming were established from the DNA sequence. The sample lists approximately 120,000 clones; roughly 80% were seen once. Trimming removed 7 bases from V and 4 bases from J; junction bases left unmatched: 10. The germline V gene has CDR1 MNHNY and CDR2 SVGAGI (reference sequence). The CDR3 covers 16 residues.

Specimen: peripheral blood. The J gene is TRBJ2-1, the V gene TRBV6-6; 10 bases are shared with TRBD2. This receptor was taken from a man at least 80 years old with COVID-19, enrolled during active disease. CDR3 bases: TGTGCCAGCAACTCAAGGACTAGCGGAACTTACAATGAGCAGTTCTTC. Protein sequence: CASNSRTSGTYNEQFF.